Below, 25 T cell receptor beta chains from the same sample are listed, as sequenced in a study of shared clonotypes between healthy human individuals. Repertoires were generated with immunoSEQ multiplex PCR, while TCRdb's copy carries only in-frame clones and drops some. The table has about 490,000 clones, 81% seen once. The sample taken for sequencing was PBMCs. The receptors derive from a woman between 40 and 50 years old in good health. Some clones in this sample may be carry-over from other donors' samples.

This sequence joins TRBV28 and TRBJ1-1, with D maybe TRBD1 (5 bases). V lost 8 bases and J 3 bases, leaving 22 bases between the germline ends. Germline CDR1 and CDR2: MDHEN and SYDVKM. The CDR3 runs 16 residues. The CDR3 region is CASHRGILLVDTEAFF. For the CDR3, the DNA is TGTGCCAGCCACCGGGGGATACTGCTCGTGGACACTGAAGCTTTCTTT.

This sequence joins TRBV15 and TRBJ2-3; TRBD1 is a possible D gene (6 bases). This CDR3 has 16 amino acids. V dropped 0 bases and J dropped 4 bases, with 14 bases sitting between them. CDR1 and CDR2 (germline): LNHNV, YYDKDF (reference sequence). CDR3 residues: CATSRDVSRGSDTQYF. CDR3 nucleotide sequence: TGTGCCACCAGCAGAGACGTTTCCAGGGGCTCAGATACGCAGTATTTT.

V is TRBV2 and J is TRBJ1-1; TRBD1 might be the D (5 bases). The CDR3 contains 12 residues. The V end was cut by 6 bases, the J end by 7 bases, with 12 bases between. Germline CDR1 and CDR2: SNHLY and FYNNEI. The CDR3 nucleotides read TGTGCCAGCAGGGGGACCGTCTTTGAAGCTTTCTTT. Encoded protein: CASRGTVFEAFF.

The rearrangement uses TRBV6-5 and TRBJ1-5; TRBD1 matches at 7 bases. This CDR3 region has 14 residues. Germline V gene lookup returns CDR1 MNHEY and CDR2 SVGAGI. V trimming: 6 bases; J trimming: 5 bases; junction bases outside the gene matches: 7. The CDR3 DNA is TGTGCCAGCAGCCCAGGGAGGGGGCATCAGCCCCAGCATTTT. Encoded protein: CASSPGRGHQPQHF.

The gene calls are TRBV10-2 and TRBJ2-3; TRBD2 aligns across 9 bases. Germline loops: CDR1 WSHSY, CDR2 SAAADI. Trimming took 3 bases from V and 5 from J; bases not matched to a gene: 6. The length of the CDR3 is 15 residues. CDR3 DNA sequence: TGCGCCAGCAGTGAAATAGCGGGAGCGGTAGATACGCAGTATTTT. Translating it yields CASSEIAGAVDTQYF.

The J gene is TRBJ2-2, the V gene TRBV2; weak D call: TRBD2 (5 bases). The V end lost 5 bases, the J end lost 5 bases, and 12 bases lay between the germline ends. This CDR3 has 14 residues. Looked up from germline, CDR1 is SNHLY and CDR2 is FYNNEI. CDR3 loop: CASSSWTQTGELFF. The CDR3 DNA reads as TGTGCCAGCAGTTCCTGGACTCAGACCGGGGAGCTGTTTTTT.

The gene calls are TRBV4-1 and TRBJ2-4; no firm D call. Germline V lookup: CDR1 MGHRA, CDR2 YSYEKL. There are 22 residues in the CDR3. Trimming shortened V by 3 bases and J by 0 bases, and 30 bases separated the two germline ends. Written as DNA, the CDR3 is TGCGCCAGCAGCCACTTGGCCAAACTCGAGGTCGGGTGGGGAATAGCCAAAAACATTCAGTACTTC. The encoded protein is CASSHLAKLEVGWGIAKNIQYF.

This clone was detected ten times or more. This sample also contains other DNA sequences that code for the same CDR3. This chain's CDR3 is CASSLGGGYTF. In DNA form, the CDR3 reads TGTGCCAGCAGCTTGGGTGGGGGCTACACCTTC. The chain is built from TRBV5-4 and TRBJ1-2; no clear D gene. Germline lookup yields CDR1 SGHNT and CDR2 YYREEE (reference sequence). The CDR3 has 11 amino acids. The germline V and J ends were trimmed by 0 bases and 8 bases, with 5 bases remaining between them.

This sequence joins TRBV5-6 and TRBJ1-2; D gene uncertain. Trimming removed 1 base at V and 3 bases at J, with 10 bases between. Germline loops: CDR1 SGHDT, CDR2 YYEEEE. CDR3 length: 14 amino acids. The CDR3 sequence is CASSLYLIHYGYTF. In DNA, the CDR3 is TGTGCCAGCAGCTTGTATCTAATTCACTATGGCTACACCTTC.

The chain employs TRBV6-1 and TRBJ1-2, with TRBD1 identical over 7 bases. V was pared by 1 base and J by 4 bases, with 3 bases of the junction left unmatched. Germline CDR1 reads MNHNS; CDR2 reads SASEGT. This CDR3 spans 14 amino acids. CDR3 DNA sequence: TGTGCCAGCAGTGAAGGGGACAGTTCCTATGGCTACACCTTC. Protein product: CASSEGDSSYGYTF.

Notes on this clone: A read error is possible here, since a much larger clone lies one base away. The genes are TRBV19 and TRBJ2-7; 9 positions match TRBD2. Germline V gene data show CDR1 as LNHDA and CDR2 as SQIVND (reference sequence). The CDR3 totals 14 residues. The CDR3 here is CAGSTPGLANEQYF. The CDR3 nucleotides are TGTGCCGGTAGTACCCCGGGACTAGCTAACGAGCAGTACTTC. The whole variable domain, remainder taken from reference TRBV19 and TRBJ2-7, is DGGITQSPKYLFRKEGQNVTLSCEQNLNHDAMYWYRQDPGQGLRLIYYSQIVNDFQKGDIAEGYSVSREKKESFPLTVTSAQKNPTAFYLCAGSTPGLANEQYFGPGTRLTVT.

Concerning this clone itself: Different DNA sequences within this sample yield the same CDR3. The chain uses TRBV28 and TRBJ2-7; 7 bases are shared with TRBD2. CDR1 and CDR2 from the germline V gene are MDHEN and SYDVKM. The CDR3 consists of 13 residues. The J segment lost 2 bases and the V segment lost 6 bases, leaving 4 bases of the junction unmatched. DNA of the CDR3: TGTGCCAGCAGCCCTAGCGGTACCTACGAGCAGTACTTC. It encodes CASSPSGTYEQYF.

Comments on this clone: A far larger clone is a single base away, which makes a read error likely. At the DNA level, this CDR3 is encoded by other sequences in the same sample as well. The chain links TRBV25-1 to TRBJ2-3; 8 nucleotides agree with TRBD2. CDR3 size: 17 residues. Trimming removed 4 bases from V and 6 bases from J; junction bases left unmatched: 15. CDR1 and CDR2 from the germline V gene are MGHDK and SYGVNS. CDR3 DNA sequence: TGTGCCAGCAGTGGCGGTGGTAGCGGGATTTTTGGTGATACGCAGTATTTT. Residues: CASSGGGSGIFGDTQYF.

This clone showed up just a few times. This rearrangement joins TRBV23-1 to TRBJ1-1; D is unresolved. TRBV23-1 belongs to the ORF category, with a function that is uncertain. The CDR3 consists of 14 residues. Trimming removed 4 bases at V and 3 bases at J, with 12 bases between. This chain's CDR3 is CASSPCGRDTEAFF. The CDR3 DNA reads TGCGCCAGCAGTCCCTGTGGCAGAGACACTGAAGCTTTCTTT.

This clone showed up just once. CDR3 DNA sequence: TGTGCCAGCAGTTACCGCAGGGGTGAGACCCAGTACTTC. This codes for CASSYRRGETQYF. The genes are TRBV6-5 and TRBJ2-5; D possibly corresponds to TRBD1 (6 bases). The CDR3 contains 13 residues. The V end lost 2 bases, the J end lost 5 bases, and 9 bases lay between the germline ends. Germline CDR1 reads MNHEY; CDR2 reads SVGAGI.

The V gene is TRBV2, the J gene TRBJ2-3; D not certain. From germline, CDR1 is SNHLY and CDR2 FYNNEI. The CDR3 has 16 amino acids. Trimming cost V 10 bases and J 0 bases, with 20 bases left between them. Here the CDR3 reads CATTSAVSISTDTQYF. The CDR3 DNA follows: TGTGCCACCACCTCCGCGGTCTCCATTAGCACAGATACGCAGTATTTT.

As regards this clone: Given a far larger clone just one base away, this is likely a sequencing read error. The chain carries TRBV19 and TRBJ2-3, with D possibly matching TRBD1 (5 bases). V was shortened by 1 base and J by 5 bases, with 16 bases between the two germline ends. Looked up from germline, CDR1 is LNHDA and CDR2 is SQIVND (reference sequence). This CDR3 is built from 16 residues. The CDR3 sequence is CASSIGVGSDRDTQYF. Written as DNA, the CDR3 is TGTGCCAGTAGTATAGGAGTTGGGTCAGACAGAGATACGCAGTATTTT.

Note on this clone: As the CDR3 is not closed by the conserved phenylalanine or tryptophan, this likely results from a read error. The chain's CDR3 is CASSETRQGYEQYL. DNA of the CDR3: TGTGCAAGCAGTGAAACCCGACAGGGGTACGAGCAGTACTTA. The chain employs TRBV2 and TRBJ2-7; TRBD1 aligns across 8 bases. Looked up from germline, CDR1 is SNHLY and CDR2 is FYNNEI. The CDR3 runs 14 residues.

The CDR3 sequence: CASSPAGLGDGTIYF. In DNA form, the CDR3 reads TGCGCCAGCAGCCCGGCGGGACTGGGTGACGGCACCATATATTTT. The chain has TRBV5-1 and TRBJ1-3; TRBD1 is a possible D gene (5 bases). Germline V gene data show CDR1 as SGHRS and CDR2 as YFSETQ. Trimming removed 4 bases from V and 9 bases from J, with 20 bases in between. The CDR3 is 15 residues long.

The J gene is TRBJ2-1, the V gene TRBV6-6; 11 bases align to TRBD2. The CDR3 has 14 amino acids. CDR1 and CDR2 (germline): MNHNY, SVGAGI (reference sequence). Trimming removed 6 bases from V and 7 bases from J; junction bases left unmatched: 5. The CDR3 DNA reads TGTGCCAGCAGCTTACTAGCGGGAGAGAATGAGCAGTTCTTC. Translation: CASSLLAGENEQFF.

J is TRBJ2-7 and V is TRBV5-1; D tentatively reads TRBD1 or TRBD2 (5 bases each). The germline V and J ends were trimmed by 4 bases and 2 bases, with 13 bases remaining between them. CDR3 length equals 14 residues. The germline V gene encodes CDR1 SGHRS and CDR2 YFSETQ. The CDR3 here is CASSPTGTTYEQYF. CDR3 coding DNA: TGCGCCAGCAGCCCAACCGGGACCACCTACGAGCAGTACTTC.

The chain employs TRBV28 and TRBJ2-3; 7 positions match TRBD1. J was trimmed by 7 bases and V by 6 bases; bases with no gene match: 13. Germline V gene data show CDR1 as MDHEN and CDR2 as SYDVKM. The CDR3 loop spans 15 amino acids. The CDR3 spells CASSPPGQTSHTQYF. Written as DNA, the CDR3 is TGTGCCAGCAGCCCCCCGGGACAGACCTCACATACGCAGTATTTT.

This chain links TRBV7-7 with TRBJ2-3, with TRBD2 identical over 12 bases. Trimming at V came to 1 base and at J to 5 bases, leaving 4 bases not matched to a gene. CDR3 length: 16 amino acids. The germline V gene has CDR1 SSHAT and CDR2 FNYEAQ (reference sequence). The CDR3 bases are TGTGCCAGCAGCTTAGGGGTGGGACTAGCGGGAGATACGCAGTATTTT. This gives the protein CASSLGVGLAGDTQYF.

The genes are TRBV7-3 and TRBJ2-2, with 7 bases identical to TRBD1. With 4 bases clipped from V and 0 bases from J, the junction kept 5 bases outside the gene matches. There are 16 residues in the CDR3. Looked up from germline, CDR1 is SGHTA and CDR2 is FQGTGA. The CDR3 nucleotides are TGTGCCAGCAGCTCTACAGGGGTTTCGAACACCGGGGAGCTGTTTTTT. Its translation is CASSSTGVSNTGELFF. Full variable domain (remainder filled in from reference TRBV7-3 and TRBJ2-2): GAGVSQTPSNKVTEKGKYVELRCDPISGHTALYWYRQSLGQGPEFLIYFQGTGAADDSGLPNDRFFAVRPEGSVSTLKIQRTERGDSAVYLCASSSTGVSNTGELFFGEGSRLTVL.

This rearrangement joins TRBV6-6 to TRBJ1-1; no definite D call. The germline gives CDR1 MNHNY, CDR2 SVGAGI (reference sequence). The V and J ends lost 7 bases and 4 bases respectively, with 10 bases between them. The length of the CDR3 is 12 residues. CDR3 residues: CASTPGRTEAFF. The CDR3 DNA sequence: TGTGCCAGCACCCCCGGGCGCACTGAAGCTTTCTTT.